The 31 T cell receptor beta chains given below trace back to one sample, sequenced in a study of OX40 agonist ivuxolimab in advanced cancers. Measured with immunoSEQ multiplex PCR; TCRdb has only the in-frame clones, and not every one. This table has tens of thousands of clones, about 91% appearing once. The material sequenced was CD4+ or CD8+ T cells sorted from blood, taken in a trial of the OX40 agonist ivuxolimab. The source is an adult with an advanced solid tumor such as melanoma, head and neck, liver or kidney cancer.

V is TRBV7-8 and J is TRBJ1-3, with 8 bases aligning to TRBD1. Germline assignment: CDR1 SGHVS and CDR2 FQNEAQ. CDR3 size: 15 residues. The trim removed 5 bases at V and 4 bases at J, leaving 7 bases unmatched. CDR3 loop: CASSLPWTGGNTIYF. The CDR3 nucleotides read TGTGCCAGCAGCCTACCGTGGACAGGGGGAAACACCATATATTTT. The whole variable domain, filled in from reference TRBV7-8 and TRBJ1-3, reads GAGVSQSPRYKVAKRGQDVALRCDPISGHVSLFWYQQALGQGPEFLTYFQNEAQLDKSGLPSDRFFAERPEGSVSTLKIQRTQQEDSAVYLCASSLPWTGGNTIYFGEGSWLTVV.

V is TRBV7-8 and J is TRBJ1-5; 10 bases are a match to TRBD1. Unmatched junction bases numbered 5, after V lost 5 bases and J lost 1 base. Germline values: CDR1 SGHVS, CDR2 FQNEAQ. The CDR3 extends over 16 amino acids. This CDR3 is CASSPWTGGSNQPQHF. As DNA, the CDR3 is TGTGCCAGCAGCCCCTGGACAGGGGGAAGCAATCAGCCCCAGCATTTT.

This chain connects TRBV9 to TRBJ2-7; tentatively, D is TRBD1 or TRBD2 (5 bases each). Looked up from germline, CDR1 is SGDLS and CDR2 is YYNGEE. The CDR3 is 14 residues long. Trimming shortened V by 0 bases and J by 5 bases, and 12 bases separated the two germline ends. CDR3 loop: CASSVAGSGNEQYF. The CDR3, as DNA: TGTGCCAGCAGCGTAGCAGGGTCGGGAAACGAGCAGTACTTC.

The chain employs TRBV9 and TRBJ2-7; D may be TRBD2 (5 bases). The CDR3 totals 14 residues. V was shortened by 0 bases and J by 0 bases, with 7 bases between the two germline ends. CDR1 SGDLS and CDR2 YYNGEE come from the germline V gene. Here the CDR3 reads CASSVGGSSYEQYF. The CDR3 DNA reads as TGTGCCAGCAGCGTAGGTGGGAGCTCCTACGAGCAGTACTTC.

This sequence joins TRBV4-1 and TRBJ2-4; tentatively, D is TRBD2 (6 bases). V was cut by 0 bases and J by 5 bases, with 17 bases left in between. Per germline, CDR1 MGHRA and CDR2 YSYEKL. The CDR3 is 17 residues long. The CDR3: CASSQDGGSFAENIQYF. The CDR3 DNA sequence: TGCGCCAGCAGCCAAGATGGGGGGAGCTTTGCTGAAAACATTCAGTACTTC.

This chain uses TRBV13 with TRBJ2-7; the match to TRBD2 covers 7 bases. CDR3 length equals 15 residues. Per the germline V gene, CDR1 is PRHDT and CDR2 is FYEKMQ (reference sequence). Trimming cost V 6 bases and J 5 bases; bases outside gene matches: 13. The CDR3 loop is CASSDLRDGGNEQYF. CDR3 bases: TGTGCCAGCAGTGATCTCCGGGACGGGGGGAACGAGCAGTACTTC.

The genes are TRBV4-1 and TRBJ1-1; D possibly corresponds to TRBD1 (5 bases). Looked up from germline, CDR1 is MGHRA and CDR2 is YSYEKL. The CDR3 extends over 16 amino acids. The V gene lost 4 bases and the J gene lost 0 bases, with 15 bases spanning the gap. The CDR3 loop reads CASSPSQGAMNTEAFF. The CDR3 DNA is TGCGCCAGCAGCCCATCCCAAGGGGCCATGAACACTGAAGCTTTCTTT.

The chain couples TRBV9 to TRBJ2-7, with 10 bases that match TRBD2. The germline V gene has CDR1 SGDLS and CDR2 YYNGEE. With 3 bases clipped from V and 2 bases from J, the junction kept 2 bases outside the gene matches. The CDR3 is 14 amino acids. The CDR3 is CASSAGLAAYEQYF. CDR3 sequence (DNA): TGTGCCAGCAGCGCCGGACTAGCGGCCTACGAGCAGTACTTC.

The gene calls are TRBV27 and TRBJ2-5; weak D call: TRBD2 (5 bases). Between the trimmed V and J ends, which lost 3 bases and 1 base, there was a span of 15 bases. The CDR3 is 16 amino acids. CDR1 and CDR2 from the germline V gene are MNHEY and SMNVEV (reference sequence). The CDR3 sequence: CASSLLGVTSQETQYF. CDR3 DNA sequence: TGTGCCAGCAGTTTGCTCGGAGTCACTAGCCAAGAGACCCAGTACTTC.

The chain couples TRBV30 to TRBJ1-1, with 8 positions matching TRBD1. Germline-derived CDR1 and CDR2 are GTSNPN and SVGIG (reference sequence). The CDR3 runs to 13 residues. V was pared by 5 bases and J by 6 bases, with 8 bases of the junction left unmatched. The CDR3 region has the DNA TGTGCCTGGGGGGGACAGGTCTACCCTGAAGCTTTCTTT. This codes for CAWGGQVYPEAFF.

The V call is TRBV27, the J call TRBJ2-1; 15 bases match TRBD2. V shed 6 bases and J 9 bases; nucleotides not matched to a gene: 9. The CDR3 loop spans 16 amino acids. The germline gives CDR1 MNHEY, CDR2 SMNVEV (reference sequence). CDR3 in amino acids: CASRGGTSGRMGEQFF. The DNA for the CDR3 is TGTGCCAGCAGGGGGGGGACTAGCGGGAGGATGGGTGAGCAGTTCTTC.

This clone was seen only once. The chain employs TRBV13 and TRBJ1-1, with TRBD1 matching over 8 bases. This CDR3 comprises 14 residues. Per germline, CDR1 PRHDT and CDR2 FYEKMQ (reference sequence). V shed 5 bases, J shed 6 bases, and the junction held 8 bases outside the gene matches. This CDR3 is CASSQRDRIPEAFF. The DNA for the CDR3 is TGTGCCAGCAGCCAACGGGACAGGATACCTGAAGCTTTCTTT. Combining the CDR3 with reference TRBV13 and TRBJ1-1 gives the whole variable domain AAGVIQSPRHLIKEKRETATLKCYPIPRHDTVYWYQQGPGQDPQFLISFYEKMQSDKGSIPDRFSAQQFSDYHSELNMSSLELGDSALYFCASSQRDRIPEAFFGQGTRLTVV.

The chain couples TRBV5-4 to TRBJ2-4; TRBD1 matches at 9 bases. V lost 1 base to trimming and J lost 15 bases; unmatched junction nucleotides: 14. This CDR3 comprises 15 residues. Germline V lookup: CDR1 SGHNT, CDR2 YYREEE (reference sequence). In DNA form, the CDR3 reads TGTGCCAGCAGCTTGCTTCCGGGACAGGGAACCGAGGGGTACTTC. It specifies CASSLLPGQGTEGYF.

This clone has only one observation. The rearrangement links TRBV16 to TRBJ1-4; D remains ambiguous. Between the trimmed V and J ends, which lost 7 bases and 8 bases, there was a span of 14 bases. CDR3 length: 13 amino acids. Germline V gene sequence: CDR1 KGHSY, CDR2 FQNENV. The CDR3 here is CASTPGRSEKLFF. The CDR3 nucleotides are TGTGCCAGCACCCCCGGACGTTCGGAAAAACTGTTTTTT.

The chain has TRBV4-1 and TRBJ2-7, with D perhaps TRBD1 (5 bases). The CDR3 totals 15 residues. The germline V gene has CDR1 MGHRA and CDR2 YSYEKL. The V end was cut by 0 bases, the J end by 3 bases, with 12 bases between. Here the CDR3 reads CASSQDEAGNYEQYF. The CDR3 DNA sequence: TGCGCCAGCAGCCAAGATGAGGCAGGGAACTACGAGCAGTACTTC.

CDR3 in DNA: TGTGCCAGCAGTCCGGGGTGGACTAGCGGGAGTCAGTACGAGCAGTACTTC. The encoded protein is CASSPGWTSGSQYEQYF. This chain connects TRBV28 to TRBJ2-7, with TRBD2 identical over 13 bases. The V and J ends lost 5 bases and 4 bases, in that order; junction bases with no gene match: 11. In germline, CDR1 is MDHEN, CDR2 SYDVKM. The CDR3 sequence is 17 residues long.

The genes are TRBV5-4 and TRBJ2-3; maybe TRBD2 (5 bases). Germline values: CDR1 SGHNT, CDR2 YYREEE (reference sequence). The CDR3 is 16 amino acids. Trimming took off 0 bases at V and 1 base at J, with 12 bases between the two ends. CDR3 sequence reads: CASSLERGAGTDTQYF. The CDR3 DNA sequence: TGTGCCAGCAGCTTGGAACGGGGAGCGGGCACAGATACGCAGTATTTT.

This chain's CDR3 is CASSFLGGTDTQYF. The CDR3 DNA follows: TGTGCCAGCAGTTTTCTAGGGGGGACAGATACGCAGTATTTT. V usage is TRBV28 and J usage is TRBJ2-3; tentatively, D is TRBD1 or TRBD2 (6 bases each). There are 14 residues in the CDR3. V was clipped by 3 bases and J by 3 bases, with 10 bases between them. Germline V gene lookup returns CDR1 MDHEN and CDR2 SYDVKM. The full variable domain, with the rest looked up from reference TRBV28 and TRBJ2-3, is DVKVTQSSRYLVKRTGEKVFLECVQDMDHENMFWYRQDPGLGLRLIYFSYDVKMKEKGDIPEGYSVSREKKERFSLILESASTNQTSMYLCASSFLGGTDTQYFGPGTRLTVL.

This CDR3 is CSVETGTGYNEQFF. The DNA of the CDR3 is TGCAGCGTTGAGACCGGGACAGGATACAATGAGCAGTTCTTC. V usage is TRBV29-1 and J usage is TRBJ2-1, with TRBD1 matching 8 bases. The junction had 5 bases not matched to a gene; V was cut back by 3 bases and J by 4 bases. The CDR3 length is 14 residues. The germline CDR1 and CDR2 sequences are SQVTM and ANQGSEA.

V usage is TRBV2 and J usage is TRBJ2-1; a possible D gene is TRBD1 (6 bases). The V end lost 6 bases, the J end lost 4 bases, and 16 bases lay between the germline ends. There are 15 residues in the CDR3. Germline assignment: CDR1 SNHLY and CDR2 FYNNEI. Written as DNA, the CDR3 is TGTGCCAGCAGAGCGCTAGGGGGAAGTTACAATGAGCAGTTCTTC. Translating gives CASRALGGSYNEQFF.

The chain joins TRBV6-6 to TRBJ2-3, with D maybe TRBD2 (6 bases). CDR1 MNHNY and CDR2 SVGAGI come from the germline V gene (reference sequence). The CDR3 covers 15 residues. Deletions cut 2 bases from V and 6 bases from J, with 15 bases between. The CDR3 spells CASSYTGTGWDTQYF. In DNA, the CDR3 is TGTGCCAGCAGTTACACCGGGACTGGTTGGGATACGCAGTATTTT.

V is TRBV4-1 and J is TRBJ2-3; D remains ambiguous. This CDR3 contains 15 residues. CDR1 MGHRA and CDR2 YSYEKL come from the germline V gene. V lost 2 bases and J lost 1, with 10 bases in between. The CDR3 is CASSQLVEGTDTQYF. CDR3 DNA: TGCGCCAGCAGCCAATTAGTTGAAGGCACAGATACGCAGTATTTT.

This clone is deemed medium-sized. J is TRBJ2-2 and V is TRBV5-1, with D uncertain. The germline CDR1 and CDR2 sequences are SGHRS and YFSETQ. The CDR3 covers 15 residues. V lost 1 base, J lost 3 bases, and 10 bases lay in between. For the CDR3, the DNA is TGCGCCAGCAGCTTGTTGGGTGGGGACACCGGGGAGCTGTTTTTT. Translated: CASSLLGGDTGELFF.

With respect to this clone: One end of the junction is discordant with germline, which a read error may explain. The V call is TRBV6-5, the J call TRBJ1-1, with D perhaps TRBD1 (6 bases). The CDR3 spans 15 residues. Germline V CDR1 and CDR2: MNHEY, SVGAGI. The CDR3 sequence: CASSSGGRGNAEAFF. CDR3 in DNA: TGTGCCAGCAGTTCCGGGGGTAGGGGGAACGCTGAAGCTTTCTTT.

The chain recombines TRBV7-3 with TRBJ2-1; D is undetermined. The V end was cut by 5 bases, the J end by 0 bases, with 11 bases between. The length of the CDR3 is 15 residues. Germline V gene sequence: CDR1 SGHTA, CDR2 FQGTGA. The CDR3 region is CASSTTGNSYNEQFF. CDR3 bases: TGTGCCAGCAGCACGACCGGTAACTCCTACAATGAGCAGTTCTTC.

By sample share, this clone is large. V usage is TRBV5-4 and J usage is TRBJ1-2, with D unclear. V was pared by 2 bases and J by 0 bases, with 8 bases between. Germline V gives CDR1 SGHNT, CDR2 YYREEE (reference sequence). The CDR3 runs 14 residues. The CDR3 DNA reads TGTGCCAGCAGCTTAGACGGATCTAACTATGGCTACACCTTC. Translating it yields CASSLDGSNYGYTF.

This chain connects TRBV5-1 to TRBJ2-1; no clear D gene. Germline CDR1 SGHRS, CDR2 YFSETQ. Trimming took 0 bases from V and 0 from J, leaving 10 bases between them. The CDR3 has 16 residues. This chain's CDR3 is CASSLALSSSYNEQFF. The CDR3, as DNA: TGCGCCAGCAGCTTGGCCTTATCGAGCTCCTACAATGAGCAGTTCTTC.

This chain joins TRBV4-1 and TRBJ1-1; TRBD1 aligns across 7 bases. This CDR3 spans 15 amino acids. Losses at the gene ends were 3 bases for V and 5 bases for J; bases not matched to a gene: 9. The germline CDR1 and CDR2 sequences are MGHRA and YSYEKL. Here the CDR3 DNA reads TGCGCCAGCAGCCACCGACAGGGTAGTAGTACTGAAGCTTTCTTT. It yields the protein CASSHRQGSSTEAFF.

This rearrangement joins TRBV6-1 to TRBJ1-4; no reliable D call. V lost 0 bases and J lost 8, with 10 bases in between. Germline CDR1 MNHNS, CDR2 SASEGT. The CDR3 is 14 amino acids. CDR3 coding DNA: TGTGCCAGCAGTGAAGCAGGCGGATACGAAAAACTGTTTTTT. Protein sequence: CASSEAGGYEKLFF.

The V gene is TRBV6-1, the J gene TRBJ2-2; possible D gene TRBD1, 5 bases. V was cut by 1 base and J by 4 bases, with 10 bases left in between. CDR1 and CDR2 (germline): MNHNS, SASEGT. This CDR3 contains 15 residues. This CDR3 is CASSEVTGFTGELFF. Here the CDR3 DNA reads TGTGCCAGCAGTGAAGTAACAGGCTTCACCGGGGAGCTGTTTTTT.

The chain couples TRBV7-9 to TRBJ1-1, with a possible D match to TRBD1 (5 bases). CDR3 length: 13 residues. Looked up from germline, CDR1 is SEHNR and CDR2 is FQNEAQ (reference sequence). The V end was cut by 1 base, the J end by 7 bases, with 10 bases between. This chain's CDR3 is CASSLVTGDEAFF. The CDR3 coding sequence is TGTGCCAGCAGCTTAGTAACGGGGGATGAAGCTTTCTTT.